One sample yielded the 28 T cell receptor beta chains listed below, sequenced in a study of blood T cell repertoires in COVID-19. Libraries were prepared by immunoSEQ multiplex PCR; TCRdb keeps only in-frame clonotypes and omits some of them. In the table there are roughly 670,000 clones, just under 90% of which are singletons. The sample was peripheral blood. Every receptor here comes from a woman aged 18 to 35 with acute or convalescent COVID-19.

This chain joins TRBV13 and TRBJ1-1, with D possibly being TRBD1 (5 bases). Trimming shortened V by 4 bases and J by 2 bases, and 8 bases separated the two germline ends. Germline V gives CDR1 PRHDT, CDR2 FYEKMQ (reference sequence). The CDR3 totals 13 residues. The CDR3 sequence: CASSSTVNTEAFF. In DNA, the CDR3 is TGTGCCAGCAGCTCGACAGTAAACACTGAAGCTTTCTTT.

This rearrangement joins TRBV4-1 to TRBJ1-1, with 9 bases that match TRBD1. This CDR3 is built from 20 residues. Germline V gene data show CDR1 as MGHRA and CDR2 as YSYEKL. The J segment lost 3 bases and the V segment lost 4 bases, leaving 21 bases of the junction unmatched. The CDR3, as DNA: TGCGCCAGCAGCCTGATACCGGGACAGGGACCCCCATGGAGGGACACTGAAGCTTTCTTT. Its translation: CASSLIPGQGPPWRDTEAFF.

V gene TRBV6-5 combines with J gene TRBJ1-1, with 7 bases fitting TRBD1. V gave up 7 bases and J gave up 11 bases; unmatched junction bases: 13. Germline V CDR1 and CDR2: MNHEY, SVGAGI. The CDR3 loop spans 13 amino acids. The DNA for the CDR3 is TGTGCCAGCAACAGGGGCCGGCCCACGGACGCTTTCTTT. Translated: CASNRGRPTDAFF.

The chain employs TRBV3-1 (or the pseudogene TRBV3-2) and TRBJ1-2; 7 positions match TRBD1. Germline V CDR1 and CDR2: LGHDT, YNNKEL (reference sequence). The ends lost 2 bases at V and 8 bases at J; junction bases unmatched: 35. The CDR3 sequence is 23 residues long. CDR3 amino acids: CASSQRGGSPQQGTPKTSAGYTF. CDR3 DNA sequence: TGTGCCAGCAGCCAACGAGGGGGCTCCCCCCAGCAGGGCACACCTAAAACTTCGGCGGGCTACACCTTC.

Here the CDR3 DNA reads TGCGCCAGCAGCTACGCCGGGACAGGGTATGGCTACACCTTC. Amino acids: CASSYAGTGYGYTF. The chain couples TRBV5-1 to TRBJ1-2; 9 nucleotides line up with TRBD1. Germline assignment: CDR1 SGHRS and CDR2 YFSETQ. The CDR3 loop spans 14 amino acids. Trimming at V came to 3 bases and at J to 5 bases, leaving 5 bases not matched to a gene.

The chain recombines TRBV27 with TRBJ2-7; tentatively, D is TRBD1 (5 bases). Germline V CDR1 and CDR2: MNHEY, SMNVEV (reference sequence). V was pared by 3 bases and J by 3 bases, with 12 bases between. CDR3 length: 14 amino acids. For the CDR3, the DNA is TGTGCCAGCAGTTTCGAAGGGGCCCTCTACGAGCAGTACTTC. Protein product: CASSFEGALYEQYF.

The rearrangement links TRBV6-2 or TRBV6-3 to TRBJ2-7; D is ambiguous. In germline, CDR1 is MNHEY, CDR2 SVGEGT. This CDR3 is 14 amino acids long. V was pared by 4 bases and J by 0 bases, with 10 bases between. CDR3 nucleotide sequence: TGTGCCAGCAGTTTTGATCCGAGCTCCTACGAGCAGTACTTC. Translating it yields CASSFDPSSYEQYF.

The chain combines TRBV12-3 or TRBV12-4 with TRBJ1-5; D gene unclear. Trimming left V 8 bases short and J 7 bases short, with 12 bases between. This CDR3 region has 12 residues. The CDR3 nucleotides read TGTGCCAGCCGTCCGGGGTCCCAGCCCCAGCATTTT. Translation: CASRPGSQPQHF.

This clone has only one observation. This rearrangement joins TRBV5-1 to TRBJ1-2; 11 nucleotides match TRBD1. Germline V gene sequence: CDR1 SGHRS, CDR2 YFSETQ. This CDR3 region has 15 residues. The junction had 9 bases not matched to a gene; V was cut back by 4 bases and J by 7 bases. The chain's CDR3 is CASSPYGQGAAGYTF. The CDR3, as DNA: TGCGCCAGCAGCCCCTATGGACAGGGGGCGGCTGGCTACACCTTC. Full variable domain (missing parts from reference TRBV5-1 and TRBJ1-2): KAGVTQTPRYLIKTRGQQVTLSCSPISGHRSVSWYQQTPGQGLQFLFEYFSETQRNKGNFPGRFSGRQFSNSRSEMNVSTLELGDSALYLCASSPYGQGAAGYTFGSGTRLTVV.

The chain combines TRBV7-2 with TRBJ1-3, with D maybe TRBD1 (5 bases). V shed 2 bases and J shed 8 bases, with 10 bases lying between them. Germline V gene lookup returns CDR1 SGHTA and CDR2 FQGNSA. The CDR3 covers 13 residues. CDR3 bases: TGTGCCAGCAGCTTAAGGGGATCTGACACCATATATTTT. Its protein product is CASSLRGSDTIYF.

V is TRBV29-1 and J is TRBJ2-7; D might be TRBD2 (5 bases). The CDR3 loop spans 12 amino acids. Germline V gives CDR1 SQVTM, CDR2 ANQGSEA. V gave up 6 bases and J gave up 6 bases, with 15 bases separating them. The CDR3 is CSVVEIRGEQYF. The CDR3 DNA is TGCAGCGTGGTAGAAATACGGGGCGAGCAGTACTTC.

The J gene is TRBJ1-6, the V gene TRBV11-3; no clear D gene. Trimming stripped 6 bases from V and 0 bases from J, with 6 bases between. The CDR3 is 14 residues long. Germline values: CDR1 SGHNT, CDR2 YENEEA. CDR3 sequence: CASSRDSYNSPLHF. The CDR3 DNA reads TGTGCCAGCAGTCGGGACTCCTATAATTCACCCCTCCACTTT.

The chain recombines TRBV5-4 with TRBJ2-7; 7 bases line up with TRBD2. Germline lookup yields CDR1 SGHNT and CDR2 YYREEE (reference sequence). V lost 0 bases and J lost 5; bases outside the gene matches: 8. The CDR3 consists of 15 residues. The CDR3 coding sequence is TGTGCCAGCAGCTTGGTGGCTAGCGGCAACCACGAGCAGTACTTC. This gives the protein CASSLVASGNHEQYF.

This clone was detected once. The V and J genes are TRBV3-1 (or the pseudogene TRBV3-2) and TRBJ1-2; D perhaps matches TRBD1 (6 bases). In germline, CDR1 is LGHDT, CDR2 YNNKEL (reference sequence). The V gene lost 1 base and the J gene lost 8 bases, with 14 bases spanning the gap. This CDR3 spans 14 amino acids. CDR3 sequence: CASSQVYRAFGYTF. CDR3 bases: TGTGCCAGCAGCCAAGTGTACAGGGCTTTCGGCTACACCTTC.

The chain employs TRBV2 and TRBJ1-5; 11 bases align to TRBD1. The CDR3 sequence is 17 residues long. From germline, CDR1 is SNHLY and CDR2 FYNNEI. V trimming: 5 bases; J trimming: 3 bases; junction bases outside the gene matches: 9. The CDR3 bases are TGTGCCAGCAGTTCCCGGACAGGGGGCGATTTCAATCAGCCCCAGCATTTT. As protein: CASSSRTGGDFNQPQHF.

In DNA, the CDR3 is TGTGCCAGCAGCCTAGGCCGGAATCAGCCCCAGCATTTT. Its translation: CASSLGRNQPQHF. The chain carries TRBV11-2 and TRBJ1-5; D gene uncertain. Germline loops: CDR1 SGHAT, CDR2 FQNNGV. This CDR3 contains 13 residues. Trimming pared 5 bases from V and 4 bases from J, leaving 9 bases between.

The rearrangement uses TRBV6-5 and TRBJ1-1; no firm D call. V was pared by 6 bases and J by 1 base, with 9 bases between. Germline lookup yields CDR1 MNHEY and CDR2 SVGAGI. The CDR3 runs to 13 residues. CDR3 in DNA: TGTGCCAGCAGGGCAATCAGGAACACTGAAGCTTTCTTT. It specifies CASRAIRNTEAFF.

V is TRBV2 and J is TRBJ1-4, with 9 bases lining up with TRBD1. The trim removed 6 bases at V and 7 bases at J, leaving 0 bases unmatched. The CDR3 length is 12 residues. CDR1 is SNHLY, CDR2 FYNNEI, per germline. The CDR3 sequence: CASRTGGEKLFF. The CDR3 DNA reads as TGTGCCAGCAGGACAGGGGGTGAAAAACTGTTTTTT.

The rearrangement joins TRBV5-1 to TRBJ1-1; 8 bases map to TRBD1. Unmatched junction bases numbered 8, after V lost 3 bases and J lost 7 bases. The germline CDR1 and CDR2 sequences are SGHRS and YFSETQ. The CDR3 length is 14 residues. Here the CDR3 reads CASSWGQGAGEAFF. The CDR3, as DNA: TGCGCCAGCAGCTGGGGTCAGGGGGCGGGTGAAGCTTTCTTT.

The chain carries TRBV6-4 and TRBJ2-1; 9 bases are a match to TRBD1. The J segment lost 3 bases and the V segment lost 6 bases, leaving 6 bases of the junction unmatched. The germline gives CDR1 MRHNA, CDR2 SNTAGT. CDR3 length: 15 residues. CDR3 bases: TGTGCCAGCAGCCATCCGGGACAGGGCTACAATGAGCAGTTCTTC. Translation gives CASSHPGQGYNEQFF.

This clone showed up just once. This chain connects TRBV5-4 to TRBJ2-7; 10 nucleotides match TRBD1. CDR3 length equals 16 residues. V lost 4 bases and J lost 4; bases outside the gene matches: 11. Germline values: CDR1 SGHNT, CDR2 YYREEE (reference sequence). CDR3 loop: CASSAGAGTGDYEQYF. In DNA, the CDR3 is TGTGCCAGCAGCGCTGGGGCCGGGACAGGGGATTACGAGCAGTACTTC. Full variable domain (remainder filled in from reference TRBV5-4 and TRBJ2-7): ETGVTQSPTHLIKTRGQQVTLRCSSQSGHNTVSWYQQALGQGPQFIFQYYREEENGRGNFPPRFSGLQFPNYSSELNVNALELDDSALYLCASSAGAGTGDYEQYFGPGTRLTVT.

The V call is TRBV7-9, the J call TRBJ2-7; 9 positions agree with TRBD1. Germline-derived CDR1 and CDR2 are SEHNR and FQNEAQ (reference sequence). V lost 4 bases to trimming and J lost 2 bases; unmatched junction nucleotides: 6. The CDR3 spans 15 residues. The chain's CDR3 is CASSSTTGGPYEQYF. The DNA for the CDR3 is TGTGCCAGCAGCTCCACAACAGGGGGCCCCTACGAGCAGTACTTC.

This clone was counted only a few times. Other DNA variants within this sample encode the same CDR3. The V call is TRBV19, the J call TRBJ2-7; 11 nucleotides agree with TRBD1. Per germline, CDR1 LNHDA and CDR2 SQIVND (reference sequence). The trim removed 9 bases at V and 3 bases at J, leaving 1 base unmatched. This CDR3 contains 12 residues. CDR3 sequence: CASGTGGYEQYF. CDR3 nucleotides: TGTGCCAGCGGGACAGGGGGCTACGAGCAGTACTTC. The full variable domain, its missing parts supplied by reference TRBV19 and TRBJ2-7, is DGGITQSPKYLFRKEGQNVTLSCEQNLNHDAMYWYRQDPGQGLRLIYYSQIVNDFQKGDIAEGYSVSREKKESFPLTVTSAQKNPTAFYLCASGTGGYEQYFGPGTRLTVT.

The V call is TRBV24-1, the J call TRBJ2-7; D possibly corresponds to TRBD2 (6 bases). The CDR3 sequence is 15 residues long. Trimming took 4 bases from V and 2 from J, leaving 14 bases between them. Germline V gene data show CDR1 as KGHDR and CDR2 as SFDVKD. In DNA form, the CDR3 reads TGTGCCACCAGTGACCGCAACGGGGGACCCTACGAGCAGTACTTC. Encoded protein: CATSDRNGGPYEQYF.

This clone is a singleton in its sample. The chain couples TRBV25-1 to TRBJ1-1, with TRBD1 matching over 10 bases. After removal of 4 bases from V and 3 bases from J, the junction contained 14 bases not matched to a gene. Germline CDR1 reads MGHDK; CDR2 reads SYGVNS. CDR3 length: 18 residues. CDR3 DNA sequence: TGTGCCAGCAGTGGGATCCTCAGACAGGGGACAGGGGACACTGAAGCTTTCTTT. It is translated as CASSGILRQGTGDTEAFF.

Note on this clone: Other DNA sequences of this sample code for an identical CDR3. CDR3 sequence (DNA): TGTGCCAGCAGTTTAGTTAGGAACACTGAAGCTTTCTTT. Protein: CASSLVRNTEAFF. The chain joins TRBV12-3 or TRBV12-4 to TRBJ1-1; D unresolved. V lost 1 base, J lost 1 base, and 4 bases lay in between. The length of the CDR3 is 13 residues.

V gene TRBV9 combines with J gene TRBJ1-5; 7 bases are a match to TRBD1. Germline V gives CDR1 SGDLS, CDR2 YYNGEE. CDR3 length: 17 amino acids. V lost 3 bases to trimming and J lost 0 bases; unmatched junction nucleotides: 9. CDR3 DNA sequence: TGTGCCAGCAGCGAGGGGGACAGTATTGATAGCAATCAGCCCCAGCATTTT. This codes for CASSEGDSIDSNQPQHF.

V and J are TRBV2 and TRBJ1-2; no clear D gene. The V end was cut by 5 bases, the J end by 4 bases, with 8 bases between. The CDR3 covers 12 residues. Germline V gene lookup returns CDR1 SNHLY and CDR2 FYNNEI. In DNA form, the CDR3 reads TGTGCCAGCAGTCCGAGGGTCTATGGCTACACCTTC. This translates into CASSPRVYGYTF. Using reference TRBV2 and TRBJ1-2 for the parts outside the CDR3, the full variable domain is EPEVTQTPSHQVTQMGQEVILRCVPISNHLYFYWYRQILGQKVEFLVSFYNNEISEKSEIFDDQFSVERPDGSNFTLKIRSTKLEDSAMYFCASSPRVYGYTFGSGTRLTVV.